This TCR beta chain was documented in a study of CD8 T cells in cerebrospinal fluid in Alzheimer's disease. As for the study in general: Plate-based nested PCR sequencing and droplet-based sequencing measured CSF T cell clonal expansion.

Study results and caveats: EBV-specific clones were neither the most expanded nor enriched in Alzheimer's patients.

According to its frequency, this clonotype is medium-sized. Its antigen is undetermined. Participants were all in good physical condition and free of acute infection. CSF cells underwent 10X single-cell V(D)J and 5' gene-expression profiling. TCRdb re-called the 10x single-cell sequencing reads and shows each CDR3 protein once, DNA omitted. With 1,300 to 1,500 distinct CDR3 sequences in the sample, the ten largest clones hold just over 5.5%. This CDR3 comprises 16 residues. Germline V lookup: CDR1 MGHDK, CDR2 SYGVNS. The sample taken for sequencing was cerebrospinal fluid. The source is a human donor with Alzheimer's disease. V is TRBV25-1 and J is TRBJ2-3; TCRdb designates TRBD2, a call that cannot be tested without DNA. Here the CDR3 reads CASSEVSSGSTDTQYF.